This T cell receptor beta chain was recovered during a study of post-analysis software for immune sequencing data. Study at large: Both relapsing-remitting and secondary progressive multiple sclerosis featured among the disease courses, as did progressive-relapsing multiple sclerosis. Study-level results: Those with multiple sclerosis, the patient group, showed significantly lower normalized Chao1 diversity than controls. Higher frequency in patients than in controls was seen for 5 or 6 TRBV segments, with TRBV5-6, TRBV5-1 and TRBV20-1 among them. Strong co-clustering by F measure linked samples that shared a preparation batch.

This clonotype has ten or more counts. Its matching antigen is unknown. CDR3 length: 14 amino acids. Trimming cost V 6 bases and J 1 base, with 16 bases left between them. Germline CDR1 reads DFQATT; CDR2 reads SNEGSKA (reference sequence). Presence of unique molecular identifiers characterized the TCR beta cDNA libraries. T cells, about 0.95 to 10 million of them, yielded some 500,000 cDNA molecules. TCRdb re-derived calls from the PCR reads in MiXCR, one entry per CDR3 protein. The sample lists roughly 800,000 distinct CDR3 sequences, 30% seen once, with roughly 0.54% in the top ten. The genes are TRBV20-1 and TRBJ2-7, with D possibly being TRBD2 (6 bases). The sample was blood. This clonotype originated in a girl between 10 and 17 years old with multiple sclerosis. This CDR3 reads CSAPPGGTSYEQYF. CDR3 sequence (DNA): TGCAGTGCCCCACCGGGCGGGACTTCCTACGAGCAGTACTTC.